This T cell receptor beta chain was recovered during a study of human T cells and chemical hapten exposure. Study background: A 2 cm by 2 cm inner upper arm patch received 2% DPC for sensitization. Small discrepancies in pooled library volume mainly accounted for the varying TCR yields per sample.

General study points: Significantly more large CDR3 similarity clusters were formed by expanded TCRs than by controls.

This CDR3 has 15 amino acids. Germline lookup yields CDR1 SGHVS and CDR2 FNYEAQ. Trimming cost V 0 bases and J 8 bases; bases outside gene matches: 7. Points on this clonotype: What it recognizes is unknown.

This sample's time point: patch test 2, 6 weeks after DPC sensitization. The treatment denotes: therapeutic diphenylcyclopropenone sensitization with weekly scalp DPC. Blood sampling occurred before each patch-test application. TCRdb fed the RACE reads into MiXCR, producing one record per CDR3 protein. The sample includes about 84,000 distinct CDR3 sequences, 8.5% to 12% of them seen just once. The material was whole blood, obtained in connection with sensitization to the hapten diphenylcyclopropenone (DPC). This clonotype originated in a woman between 45 and 60 years old with alopecia areata. Some clones in this sample may be carry-over from other donors' samples. The J gene is TRBJ2-1, the V gene TRBV7-6, with TRBD2 matching over 7 bases. The CDR3 bases are TGTGCCAGCAGCTTAGCGTGGACTAGGGTGGATGAGCAGTTCTTC. Its protein product is CASSLAWTRVDEQFF.